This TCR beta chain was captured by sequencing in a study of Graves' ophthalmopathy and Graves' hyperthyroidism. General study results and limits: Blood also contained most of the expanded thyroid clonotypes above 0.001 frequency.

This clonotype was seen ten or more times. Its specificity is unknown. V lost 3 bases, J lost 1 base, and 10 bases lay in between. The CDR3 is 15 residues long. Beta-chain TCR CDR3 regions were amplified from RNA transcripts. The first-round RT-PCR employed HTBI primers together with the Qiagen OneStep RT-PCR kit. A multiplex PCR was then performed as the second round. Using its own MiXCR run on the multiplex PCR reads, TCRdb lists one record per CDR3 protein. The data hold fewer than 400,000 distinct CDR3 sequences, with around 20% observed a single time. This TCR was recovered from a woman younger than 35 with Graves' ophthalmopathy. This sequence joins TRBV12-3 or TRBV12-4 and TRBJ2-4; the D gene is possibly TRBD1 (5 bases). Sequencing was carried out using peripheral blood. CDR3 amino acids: CASSLAGYAKNIQYF. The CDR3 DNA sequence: TGTGCCAGCAGTTTGGCAGGGTACGCCAAAAACATTCAGTACTTC.